These 13 T cell receptor beta chains were sequenced from one sample in a study of cytomegalovirus exposure and HLA in healthy donors. Measured with immunoSEQ multiplex PCR; TCRdb has only the in-frame clones, and not every one. Of hundreds of thousands of clones in the sample, roughly 90% were seen once. The specimen was PBMCs. The source is a young woman in good health and CMV-seronegative.

Only one count was recorded for this clone. V is TRBV27 and J is TRBJ2-7, with D unclear. This CDR3 has 14 amino acids. V was shortened by 2 bases and J by 2 bases, with 10 bases between the two germline ends. The germline CDR1 and CDR2 sequences are MNHEY and SMNVEV (reference sequence). Here the CDR3 reads CASSLSDSAYEQYF. The CDR3 DNA reads as TGTGCCAGCAGTTTAAGTGACTCAGCCTACGAGCAGTACTTC.

This chain connects TRBV28 to TRBJ2-7; D gene unclear. The V gene's germline CDR1 is MDHEN and CDR2 SYDVKM. Trimming took 6 bases from V and 3 from J, leaving 18 bases between them. The CDR3 has 15 residues. The CDR3 here is CASSPHRRLNYEQYF. CDR3 coding DNA: TGTGCCAGCAGCCCCCATCGGCGGCTGAACTACGAGCAGTACTTC.

The V call is TRBV30, the J call TRBJ1-2; a weak D match, TRBD1 (5 bases). The CDR3 is made up of 12 amino acids. V shed 3 bases and J shed 8 bases, with 13 bases lying between them. In germline, CDR1 is GTSNPN, CDR2 SVGIG (reference sequence). CDR3 loop: CAWSRTLGGYTF. The CDR3 DNA follows: TGTGCCTGGAGCCGGACATTGGGAGGCTACACCTTC.

J is TRBJ2-1 and V is TRBV6-5, with 8 positions matching TRBD2. Germline V gives CDR1 MNHEY, CDR2 SVGAGI. The trim removed 5 bases at V and 8 bases at J, leaving 11 bases unmatched. This CDR3 contains 15 residues. The CDR3 bases are TGTGCCAGCAGTCCCGGGCTAGCGGGCGGGCATGAGCAGTTCTTC. Its protein product is CASSPGLAGGHEQFF.

The CDR3 DNA reads as TGTGCCATCGGGAGAACAGGGGAAGGGAATGGCTACACCTTC. This sequence encodes CAIGRTGEGNGYTF. The chain uses TRBV10-3 and TRBJ1-2, with TRBD1 identical over 7 bases. CDR3 size: 14 residues. Losses at the gene ends were 8 bases for V and 6 bases for J; bases not matched to a gene: 12. The V gene's germline CDR1 is ENHRY and CDR2 SYGVKD.

This chain links TRBV19 with TRBJ1-2; a weak D match, TRBD1 (5 bases). Germline CDR1 is LNHDA and CDR2 is SQIVND (reference sequence). The CDR3 is 13 amino acids. V was cut by 8 bases and J by 2 bases, with 12 bases left in between. The CDR3 is CASVPRGNYGYTF. The DNA for the CDR3 is TGTGCCAGTGTCCCTCGGGGGAACTATGGCTACACCTTC.

The rearrangement links TRBV5-1 to TRBJ2-5; TRBD2 agrees at 10 bases. Germline CDR1 and CDR2: SGHRS and YFSETQ. The CDR3 length is 16 residues. Trimming removed 2 bases from V and 7 bases from J; junction bases left unmatched: 11. CDR3 nucleotide sequence: TGCGCCAGCAGCTTAGATAAAGTAGCGGGGGGACGGACCCAGTACTTC. Protein: CASSLDKVAGGRTQYF.

This clone was seen a single time. The rearrangement links TRBV28 to TRBJ2-1, with TRBD2 identical over 14 bases. V gave up 5 bases and J gave up 15 bases; unmatched junction bases: 18. Germline-derived CDR1 and CDR2 are MDHEN and SYDVKM. The CDR3 length is 17 residues. The CDR3 spells CASSEAAGLAGGQAGFF. CDR3 DNA sequence: TGTGCCAGCAGTGAGGCGGCCGGACTAGCGGGAGGTCAGGCCGGGTTCTTC. Drawing the rest from reference TRBV28 and TRBJ2-1, the complete variable domain is DVKVTQSSRYLVKRTGEKVFLECVQDMDHENMFWYRQDPGLGLRLIYFSYDVKMKEKGDIPEGYSVSREKKERFSLILESASTNQTSMYLCASSEAAGLAGGQAGFFGPGTRLTVL.

This clone was detected once. This chain links TRBV19 with TRBJ2-1; D is unresolved. V lost 3 bases, J lost 5 bases, and 8 bases lay in between. Germline V gene data show CDR1 as LNHDA and CDR2 as SQIVND (reference sequence). The CDR3 is made up of 13 amino acids. The CDR3 sequence: CASSIPPHNEQFF. As DNA, the CDR3 is TGTGCCAGTAGTATCCCCCCTCACAATGAGCAGTTCTTC.

This chain links TRBV7-6 with TRBJ2-7; TRBD2 matches 11 bases. V gave up 1 base and J gave up 2 bases; unmatched junction bases: 4. The CDR3 sequence is 16 residues long. Germline-derived CDR1 and CDR2 are SGHVS and FNYEAQ. The CDR3 nucleotides read TGTGCCAGCAGCTTAGAACTAGCGGGAGATACCTACGAGCAGTACTTC. It specifies CASSLELAGDTYEQYF.

Written as DNA, the CDR3 is TGTGCCAGCAGCTTAACGACAGTAATGAACACTGAAGCTTTCTTT. Amino acid sequence: CASSLTTVMNTEAFF. The genes are TRBV7-9 and TRBJ1-1, with a weak D call TRBD1 (5 bases). The CDR3 covers 15 residues. V shed 2 bases and J shed 0 bases, with 10 bases lying between them. Germline V gene lookup returns CDR1 SEHNR and CDR2 FQNEAQ (reference sequence).

The V gene is TRBV6-1, the J gene TRBJ1-1, with D unresolved. V dropped 5 bases and J dropped 2 bases, with 15 bases sitting between them. The CDR3 runs 15 residues. Germline loops: CDR1 MNHNS, CDR2 SASEGT. The CDR3 region is CASSPRTGHNTEAFF. DNA of the CDR3: TGTGCCAGCAGTCCGCGGACTGGTCACAACACTGAAGCTTTCTTT.

J is TRBJ2-7 and V is TRBV5-1, with a weak D call TRBD1 (5 bases). Trimming cost V 4 bases and J 2 bases, with 13 bases left between them. Looked up from germline, CDR1 is SGHRS and CDR2 is YFSETQ. The CDR3 runs to 14 residues. CDR3 sequence: CASSTNRPPYEQYF. The CDR3 DNA follows: TGCGCCAGCAGCACAAACAGGCCCCCCTACGAGCAGTACTTC.